This entry is about one T cell receptor beta chain. The data belong to a study of blood T cell repertoires in COVID-19. Across the study: Collection of acute and convalescent COVID-19 samples took place in the United States, Italy and Spain.

The germline V gene has CDR1 SGHTA and CDR2 FQGNSA. The CDR3 sequence is 15 residues long. With 1 base clipped from V and 1 base from J, the junction kept 3 bases outside the gene matches. Sequencing was performed with immunoSEQ multiplex PCR; in TCRdb, only in-frame clones are kept and a portion is missing. The sample contains about 270,000 clones, approximately 90% of which appear only once. Clinical history as reported by participants underpinned cohort assignment. The V call is TRBV7-2, the J call TRBJ2-7, with 8 positions matching TRBD1. The sequencing input was PBMCs or T cells enriched from blood (not recorded which). The TCR originated in a man in his forties or fifties who had been exposed to COVID-19. The CDR3 is CASSLDQGASYEQYF. The CDR3 DNA reads as TGTGCCAGCAGCTTAGACCAGGGGGCATCCTACGAGCAGTACTTC.